These 23 T cell receptor beta chains were all obtained from the same sample, sequenced in a study of blood T cell repertoires in COVID-19. Data came from immunoSEQ multiplex PCR; TCRdb stores just in-frame clones and leaves some out. This repertoire shows about 160,000 clones, approximately 83% found once; its top ten account for 2.5% to 4%. What was sequenced was peripheral blood. The receptor set was obtained from a man between 65 and 85 years old with acute or convalescent COVID-19.

In its sample, this clone was seen a few times. The chain uses TRBV21-1 and TRBJ1-3; TRBD1, as called in the table, went unchecked against the DNA. TRBV21-1 is recorded as a pseudogene. The CDR3 runs 15 residues. CDR3 sequence: CASRGQPFSGNTIYF. The CDR3 coding sequence is TGTGCCAGCAGGGGACAGCCTTTCTCTGGAAACACCATATATTTT.

The CDR3 reads CASRADRGWFSPLHF. The CDR3, as DNA: TGTGCCAGCAGAGCTGACAGGGGATGGTTTTCACCCCTCCACTTT. The V gene is TRBV28, the J gene TRBJ1-6; 8 nucleotides line up with TRBD1. V was pared by 6 bases and J by 9 bases, with 10 bases of the junction left unmatched. The CDR3 length is 15 residues. Germline CDR1 is MDHEN and CDR2 is SYDVKM. The whole variable domain, filled in from reference TRBV28 and TRBJ1-6, reads DVKVTQSSRYLVKRTGEKVFLECVQDMDHENMFWYRQDPGLGLRLIYFSYDVKMKEKGDIPEGYSVSREKKERFSLILESASTNQTSMYLCASRADRGWFSPLHFGNGTRLTVT.

The chain carries TRBV7-3 and TRBJ2-1; 7 bases match TRBD1. V dropped 2 bases and J dropped 2; count of bases not matched to a gene: 3. The CDR3 covers 15 residues. Germline V CDR1 and CDR2: SGHTA, FQGTGA. CDR3: CASSLYRGPYNEQFF. CDR3 bases: TGTGCCAGCAGCTTATACAGGGGACCCTACAATGAGCAGTTCTTC. The entire variable domain, with the rest obtained from reference TRBV7-3 and TRBJ2-1, is as follows: GAGVSQTPSNKVTEKGKYVELRCDPISGHTALYWYRQSLGQGPEFLIYFQGTGAADDSGLPNDRFFAVRPEGSVSTLKIQRTERGDSAVYLCASSLYRGPYNEQFFGPGTRLTVL.

The chain is built from TRBV28 and TRBJ2-2; 8 positions agree with TRBD1. Trimming cost V 7 bases and J 1 base; bases outside gene matches: 5. The CDR3 has 15 residues. Germline V gene sequence: CDR1 MDHEN, CDR2 SYDVKM. CDR3 sequence (DNA): TGTGCCAGCATCTTCGACAGGGGGAACACCGGGGAGCTGTTTTTT. It translates to CASIFDRGNTGELFF.

This clone has at least ten counts. J is TRBJ2-7 and V is TRBV2, with 7 bases lining up with TRBD1. This CDR3 comprises 13 residues. Trimming cost V 8 bases and J 3 bases; bases outside gene matches: 7. The V gene's germline CDR1 is SNHLY and CDR2 FYNNEI. The CDR3: CASQQGLSYEQYF. The DNA for the CDR3 is TGTGCCAGCCAACAGGGGTTGAGCTACGAGCAGTACTTC.

The chain employs TRBV10-3 and TRBJ1-5; no definite D call. This CDR3 comprises 14 residues. Germline CDR1 reads ENHRY; CDR2 reads SYGVKD. V was cut by 6 bases and J by 4 bases, with 13 bases left in between. CDR3: CAISPQTTNQPQHF. The CDR3 nucleotides read TGTGCCATCAGCCCACAAACTACTAATCAGCCCCAGCATTTT.

V is TRBV30 and J is TRBJ2-3, with D perhaps matching TRBD2 (5 bases). The CDR3 spans 15 residues. V was pared by 2 bases and J by 2 bases, with 14 bases between. The germline V gene has CDR1 GTSNPN and CDR2 SVGIG (reference sequence). CDR3 sequence (DNA): TGTGCCTGGAGTCGGAGGCAGATAACCACAGATACGCAGTATTTT. This encodes CAWSRRQITTDTQYF.

The chain couples TRBV27 to TRBJ1-2; possibly TRBD1 for D (5 bases). The CDR3 is made up of 11 amino acids. In germline, CDR1 is MNHEY, CDR2 SMNVEV (reference sequence). Trimming took 6 bases from V and 8 from J, leaving 10 bases between them. CDR3 in DNA: TGTGCCAGCAGGGGAACAGGCGGCTACACCTTC. As protein: CASRGTGGYTF.

This clone was recorded only once. The rearrangement links TRBV19 to TRBJ1-5; D not resolved. V lost 5 bases and J lost 4, with 12 bases in between. Per the germline V gene, CDR1 is LNHDA and CDR2 is SQIVND (reference sequence). The CDR3 is 14 residues long. The CDR3 DNA reads TGTGCCAGTAGTGTAGGACTCCAGAATCAGCCCCAGCATTTT. Translation: CASSVGLQNQPQHF.

This chain connects TRBV27 to TRBJ2-1; 7 bases fit TRBD1. CDR1 and CDR2 (germline): MNHEY, SMNVEV (reference sequence). V shed 5 bases, J shed 5 bases, and the junction held 6 bases outside the gene matches. This CDR3 is built from 14 residues. The CDR3 coding sequence is TGTGCCAGCAGTCCAGGGGGACAGCACAATGAGCAGTTCTTC. Its protein product is CASSPGGQHNEQFF.

The chain is built from TRBV28 and TRBJ1-5; perhaps TRBD1 as D (5 bases). V lost 5 bases, J lost 3 bases, and 14 bases lay in between. The CDR3 sequence is 15 residues long. The germline V gene encodes CDR1 MDHEN and CDR2 SYDVKM. The CDR3 DNA follows: TGTGCCAGCAGTCCCAATCGCAGGGTCAATCAGCCCCAGCATTTT. Encoded protein: CASSPNRRVNQPQHF.

This chain connects TRBV5-1 to TRBJ2-7; 7 nucleotides match TRBD2. This CDR3 has 14 residues. Germline CDR1 reads SGHRS; CDR2 reads YFSETQ. V shed 1 base, J shed 2 bases, and the junction held 3 bases outside the gene matches. CDR3 sequence reads: CASSLPSGTYEQYF. Here the CDR3 DNA reads TGCGCCAGCAGCTTGCCTAGCGGTACCTACGAGCAGTACTTC.

V usage is TRBV12-3 or TRBV12-4 and J usage is TRBJ2-7; no clear D gene. The CDR3 runs to 13 residues. V lost 1 base to trimming and J lost 3 bases, with 7 bases between them. The CDR3 DNA reads TGTGCCAGCAGTTTAGGGGCTATCTACGAGCAGTACTTC. It is translated as CASSLGAIYEQYF.

The chain uses TRBV18 and TRBJ2-5; 8 nucleotides agree with TRBD1. Germline-derived CDR1 and CDR2 are KGHSH and LQKENI. The CDR3 loop spans 13 amino acids. The J segment lost 4 bases and the V segment lost 6 bases, leaving 4 bases of the junction unmatched. The CDR3 nucleotides read TGTGCCAGCTCCTGGACAGGGCTAGAGACCCAGTACTTC. This encodes CASSWTGLETQYF.

The chain is built from TRBV28 and TRBJ1-1, with TRBD1 matching 10 bases. This CDR3 comprises 16 residues. The germline V gene has CDR1 MDHEN and CDR2 SYDVKM. V was clipped by 6 bases and J by 1 base; unmatched bases: 8. The CDR3 DNA sequence: TGTGCCAGCAGCGGCTCCGGACAGGGGGAGAACACTGAAGCTTTCTTT. Translation gives CASSGSGQGENTEAFF.

The chain combines TRBV29-1 with TRBJ2-3; 12 bases align to TRBD2. The germline V gene has CDR1 SQVTM and CDR2 ANQGSEA. The CDR3 has 14 residues. V was clipped by 6 bases and J by 6 bases; unmatched bases: 7. CDR3 loop: CSVTLAGGADTQYF. CDR3 nucleotides: TGCAGCGTAACACTAGCGGGAGGAGCTGATACGCAGTATTTT.

In this sample, this clone turned up once. The gene calls are TRBV19 and TRBJ1-5; TRBD1 aligns across 7 bases. V lost 8 bases to trimming and J lost 4 bases; unmatched junction nucleotides: 8. The CDR3 loop spans 14 amino acids. Per germline, CDR1 LNHDA and CDR2 SQIVND (reference sequence). CDR3 sequence (DNA): TGTGCCAGTGGAACGGACAGGTTTAATCAGCCCCAGCATTTT. It yields the protein CASGTDRFNQPQHF.

This clone is a singleton in its sample. The chain couples TRBV28 to TRBJ2-5; TRBD2 aligns across 14 bases. Germline CDR1 reads MDHEN; CDR2 reads SYDVKM. J was trimmed by 10 bases and V by 8 bases; bases with no gene match: 9. The CDR3 covers 14 residues. CDR3: CASSTSGRVSGQYF. CDR3 sequence (DNA): TGTGCCAGCTCGACTAGCGGGAGGGTTTCCGGCCAGTACTTC.

This chain uses TRBV20-1 with TRBJ2-1, with D possibly matching TRBD1 (6 bases). The V end lost 6 bases, the J end lost 11 bases, and 14 bases lay between the germline ends. The CDR3 spans 11 residues. Germline CDR1 is DFQATT and CDR2 is SNEGSKA (reference sequence). The CDR3 nucleotides read TGCAGTGCCTTCGGACAGCCCAAGCAGTTCTTC. As protein: CSAFGQPKQFF.

V and J are TRBV5-6 and TRBJ1-2; maybe TRBD1 (6 bases). In germline, CDR1 is SGHDT, CDR2 YYEEEE. Trimming took 0 bases from V and 8 from J, leaving 11 bases between them. This CDR3 has 13 residues. CDR3 amino acids: CASSLVGTKGYTF. Here the CDR3 DNA reads TGTGCCAGCAGCTTGGTCGGGACAAAAGGCTACACCTTC.

This rearrangement joins TRBV6-2 or TRBV6-3 to TRBJ2-1; no firm D call. Germline loops: CDR1 MNHEY, CDR2 SVGEGT. This CDR3 has 15 amino acids. Trimming took 1 base from V and 6 from J, leaving 13 bases between them. The CDR3 protein is CASSYFTLVGNEQFF. In nucleotides, the CDR3 is TGTGCCAGCAGTTACTTTACCCTAGTGGGCAATGAGCAGTTCTTC.

The chain recombines TRBV28 with TRBJ2-2; D call uncertain. CDR3 length: 16 amino acids. From germline, CDR1 is MDHEN and CDR2 SYDVKM. Trimming removed 3 bases from V and 2 bases from J, with 13 bases in between. The CDR3 here is CASSFPLGGNTGELFF. CDR3 bases: TGTGCCAGCAGTTTTCCCCTCGGCGGAAACACCGGGGAGCTGTTTTTT.

The rearrangement uses TRBV2 and TRBJ2-7; a weak D match, TRBD1 (6 bases). The V gene's germline CDR1 is SNHLY and CDR2 FYNNEI. V dropped 4 bases and J dropped 5 bases, with 18 bases sitting between them. This CDR3 region has 15 residues. The CDR3 reads CASSVEQGGWDEQYF. CDR3 DNA: TGTGCCAGCAGTGTGGAGCAAGGGGGATGGGACGAGCAGTACTTC. Variable domain in full (rest from reference TRBV2 and TRBJ2-7): EPEVTQTPSHQVTQMGQEVILRCVPISNHLYFYWYRQILGQKVEFLVSFYNNEISEKSEIFDDQFSVERPDGSNFTLKIRSTKLEDSAMYFCASSVEQGGWDEQYFGPGTRLTVT.